The rows below give T cell receptor beta chains drawn from one sample of a study of shared clonotypes between healthy human individuals. Profiling relied on immunoSEQ multiplex PCR, and the TCRdb table lists in-frame clones only, not all of them. The sample includes roughly 1,500,000 clones, 98% of them seen just once. The sample comprised naive CD4+ T cells sorted from blood. The receptors come from a man aged 25 to 45 in good health. The CDR3 runs from the conserved cysteine through the conserved F or W. The D gene is left open where the match is weak. Part of the rows lack a size; the others show once, few, many or a class for expanded clones.

v_gene,abundance,j_gene,d_gene,CDR3aa
TRBV5-4,-,TRBJ1-1,-,CASSLEVEAFF
TRBV5-1,-,TRBJ2-6,-,CASSLDPDFSGANVLTF
TRBV27,-,TRBJ2-1,-,CASSLQAGAAWARNEQFF
TRBV9,-,TRBJ2-1,-,CASSVVGAGRNEQFF
TRBV7-2,-,TRBJ2-1,-,CASSPIGDEQFF
TRBV19,-,TRBJ1-1,TRBD1,CASSTLRGDSNTEAFF
TRBV28,-,TRBJ1-5,-,CASSSLLFRQSSHQPQHF
TRBV27,-,TRBJ2-7,-,CASRVNSYEQYF
TRBV5-1,once,TRBJ2-7,-,CASSPIPGGANYEQYF
TRBV9,-,TRBJ2-3,-,CASSVVPLSVSDTQYF
TRBV5-1,-,TRBJ2-5,-,CASRLEISETQYF
TRBV5-1,-,TRBJ2-1,-,CASSLNGPQGVNEQFF
TRBV7-9,-,TRBJ2-5,TRBD1,CASSFIPGQGRETQYF